This T cell receptor beta chain was identified in a study of blood T cell repertoires in COVID-19. At the level of the study: Sources were T cells, B-cell-depleted T cells, or PBMCs; the material itself was cDNA or gDNA.

Germline CDR1 and CDR2: GTSNPN and SVGIG (reference sequence). This CDR3 has 14 residues. Trimming stripped 0 bases from V and 8 bases from J, with 13 bases between. This clone was detected once. Cohort allocation depended upon clinical history that participants reported. Profiling relied on immunoSEQ multiplex PCR, and the TCRdb table lists in-frame clones only, not all of them. The profile shows roughly 150,000 clones, over 70% of them singletons. The sample consisted of PBMCs or T cells enriched from blood (not recorded which). The chain links TRBV30 to TRBJ1-4; weak D call: TRBD1 (6 bases). This TCR was sampled from a woman aged 40 to 49 with acute COVID-19. The CDR3 here is CAWSVGGAREKLFF. CDR3 nucleotides: TGTGCCTGGAGTGTTGGGGGGGCGAGGGAAAAACTGTTTTTT.